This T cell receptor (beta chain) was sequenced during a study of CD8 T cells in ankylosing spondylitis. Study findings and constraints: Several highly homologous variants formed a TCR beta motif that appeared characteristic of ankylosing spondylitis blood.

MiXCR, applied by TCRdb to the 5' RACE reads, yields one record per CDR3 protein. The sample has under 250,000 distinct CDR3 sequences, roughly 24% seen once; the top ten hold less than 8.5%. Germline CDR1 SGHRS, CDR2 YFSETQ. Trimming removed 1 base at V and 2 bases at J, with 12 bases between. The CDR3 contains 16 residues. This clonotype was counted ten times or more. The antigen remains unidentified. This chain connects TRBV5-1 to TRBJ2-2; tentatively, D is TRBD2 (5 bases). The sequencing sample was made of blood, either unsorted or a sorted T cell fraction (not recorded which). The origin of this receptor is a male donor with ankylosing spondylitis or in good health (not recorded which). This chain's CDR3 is CASSLRRGSNTGELFF. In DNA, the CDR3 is TGCGCCAGCAGCTTGCGTCGGGGATCCAACACCGGGGAGCTGTTTTTT.